This T cell receptor beta chain emerged from a study of shared clonotypes between healthy human individuals. General observations from the study: Sampling covered blood only; tissue repertoires likely differ.

Assay execution took place at the deep level. TCRdb's table, derived via immunoSEQ multiplex PCR, lists solely in-frame clones and lacks some. This table holds about 600,000 clones, 95% to 98% found once. Of note for this clone: No antigen is known for it.

Naive CD8 cells comprised CD45RO-negative, CCR7-positively selected cells, excluding terminally differentiated effector memory CD45RA+ cells. Trimming took 1 base from V and 0 from J, leaving 15 bases between them. CDR1 and CDR2 (germline): SGHRS, YFSETQ. The CDR3 has 17 amino acids. Material: naive CD8+ T cells sorted from blood. The chain is built from TRBV5-1 and TRBJ2-3, with D unclear. The sequence was obtained from a man aged 25-45 years in good health. The CDR3 DNA sequence: TGCGCCAGCAGCTTGATGGTCACTTCCCCTAGCACAGATACGCAGTATTTT. Its protein is CASSLMVTSPSTDTQYF.